Described below is a single TCR beta chain sequence and its context. The junction differs from germline at one of its ends, possibly a read error. The data derive from a study of control samples from healthy donors and cancer patients. The method was immunoSEQ multiplex PCR; TCRdb's version includes in-frame clones alone and lacks a portion of them. The data contain over 100,000 clones, roughly 92% of them singletons. This clonotype was obtained from a man aged 18 to 35 in good health. Sequencing was done on a sample of blood.

The CDR3 region is CASRRQGREIF. The CDR3 DNA is TGTGCCAGCAGGAGACAGGGGAGGGAAATCTTT. The chain has TRBV6-5 and TRBJ1-1, with 8 bases identical to TRBD1. Germline loops: CDR1 MNHEY, CDR2 SVGAGI. The CDR3 consists of 11 residues.